The sequence of this T cell receptor (beta chain) was determined in a study of shared clonotypes between healthy human individuals. Study results and limitations: Only blood was sampled, and tissue TCR repertoires likely differ from blood ones. It was anticipated that sequencing depth would influence how many clonotypes donors shared.

Sequencing was performed with immunoSEQ multiplex PCR; in TCRdb, only in-frame clones are kept and a portion is missing. The data show some 480,000 clones, with 79% seen just once and approximately 12% held by the top ten. The CDR3 covers 13 residues. With 1 base removed from V and 4 bases from J, the gap between germline ends came to 10 bases. CDR1 is GTSNPN, CDR2 SVGIG, per germline (reference sequence). To note about this clone: Its antigen is unidentified.

This receptor was taken from a woman in her forties in good health. Some clones in this sample may be carry-over from other donors' samples. The sample comprised PBMCs. This chain uses TRBV30 with TRBJ2-5; D gene ambiguous. CDR3 sequence reads: CAWSGIVGETQYF. In nucleotides, the CDR3 is TGTGCCTGGAGTGGTATCGTTGGAGAGACCCAGTACTTC.